The clone carrying this TCR beta chain was found many times. 5'RACE generated cDNA with 10-nucleotide random UMIs. Via MiXCR, TCRdb re-called the 5' RACE reads, giving one row per CDR3 protein. The data show about 59,000 distinct CDR3 sequences, 24% seen once. The time point is: technical triplicate 2. The data stem from a study of neurological immune-mediated disorders. CDR1 and CDR2 (germline): SGHTA, FQGNSA. CDR3 length equals 15 residues. V shed 5 bases and J shed 3 bases, with 13 bases lying between them. The rearrangement joins TRBV7-2 to TRBJ2-2; maybe TRBD1 (6 bases). The specimen was PBMCs. The receptor was isolated from a man aged 60-69 years with HTLV-1-associated myelopathy (HAM/TSP). The CDR3 DNA reads as TGTGCCAGCAGCAAAATTCAGGGGTACACCGGGGAGCTGTTTTTT. Translation: CASSKIQGYTGELFF.